The 30 T cell receptor beta chains below all came from one sample that was sequenced in a study of control samples from healthy donors and cancer patients (dated by TCRdb to the early 2020s). The library was generated by the immunoSEQ multiplex PCR assay. The clones in this table, taken by TCRdb from immuneACCESS, are in-frame only. Not every clone is retained; where verified, under half of the shortfall comes from an unresolved V gene, and the cause of the rest is unknown. Recorded for this sample are fewer than 150,000 clones; roughly 90% of them occurred a single time. The ten largest clones capture less than 2.5% of the sample. Material: blood. Receptor source: a man aged 18-30 years in good health.

V usage is TRBV24-1 and J usage is TRBJ2-5; 7 bases agree with TRBD2. V dropped 9 bases and J dropped 5; count of bases not matched to a gene: 8. There are 13 residues in the CDR3. The germline gives CDR1 KGHDR, CDR2 SFDVKD. The CDR3: CATSSGMGETQYF. CDR3 nucleotides: TGTGCCACCTCCAGCGGGATGGGCGAGACCCAGTACTTC.

The J gene is TRBJ1-6, the V gene TRBV19, with D tentatively TRBD1 (6 bases). Looked up from germline, CDR1 is LNHDA and CDR2 is SQIVND (reference sequence). This CDR3 has 15 amino acids. V was cut by 3 bases and J by 4 bases, with 10 bases left in between. The CDR3 loop reads CASSIKGGYNSPLHF. CDR3 coding DNA: TGTGCCAGTAGTATCAAGGGGGGTTATAATTCACCCCTCCACTTT.

This clone was observed a handful of times. The chain joins TRBV5-8 to TRBJ1-5, with TRBD1 matching over 7 bases. This CDR3 has 15 residues. V lost 0 bases, J lost 3 bases, and 3 bases stayed unmatched. Germline-derived CDR1 and CDR2 are SGHTS and YDEGEE. The chain's CDR3 is CASSLGQGYNQPQHF. The CDR3 region has the DNA TGTGCCAGCAGCTTGGGACAGGGTTACAATCAGCCCCAGCATTTT.

The chain recombines TRBV6-4 with TRBJ2-6, with no clear D. Between the trimmed V and J ends, which lost 5 bases and 1 base, there was a span of 6 bases. CDR1 and CDR2 from the germline V gene are MRHNA and SNTAGT. The CDR3 length is 14 residues. The CDR3 is CASSLGSGANVLTF. DNA of the CDR3: TGTGCCAGCAGTTTAGGGTCTGGGGCCAACGTCCTGACTTTC.

The CDR3 DNA follows: TGCGCCAGCAGCCAAGAAGCAGGGGATTACTATGGCTACACCTTC. Translating gives CASSQEAGDYYGYTF. The chain is built from TRBV4-1 and TRBJ1-2; D possibly corresponds to TRBD1 (6 bases). Trimming took 0 bases from V and 3 from J, leaving 11 bases between them. The germline CDR1 and CDR2 sequences are MGHRA and YSYEKL. The CDR3 contains 15 residues.

This rearrangement joins TRBV19 to TRBJ1-2; D is possibly TRBD1 (5 bases). Trimming removed 7 bases at V and 4 bases at J, with 25 bases between. Germline values: CDR1 LNHDA, CDR2 SQIVND (reference sequence). The CDR3 sequence is 17 residues long. The CDR3 bases are TGTGCCAGTAATACTAGGACAAGGCCTGGGCGAGGCTATGGCTACACCTTC. Its translation is CASNTRTRPGRGYGYTF.

The V gene is TRBV9, the J gene TRBJ2-1; 10 nucleotides line up with TRBD1. The CDR3 loop spans 15 amino acids. Looked up from germline, CDR1 is SGDLS and CDR2 is YYNGEE. V shed 4 bases, J shed 9 bases, and the junction held 10 bases outside the gene matches. CDR3 bases: TGTGCCAGCAGCCAGGGACAGGGGTTTGTCGGTGAGCAGTTCTTC. As protein: CASSQGQGFVGEQFF.

This chain connects TRBV5-1 to TRBJ2-7; weak D call: TRBD1 (6 bases). The CDR3 extends over 13 amino acids. The germline V and J ends were trimmed by 4 bases and 3 bases, with 11 bases remaining between them. The germline CDR1 and CDR2 sequences are SGHRS and YFSETQ. CDR3 in amino acids: CASSPARGYEQYF. The CDR3 DNA follows: TGCGCCAGCAGCCCGGCCAGGGGCTACGAGCAGTACTTC.

The rearrangement uses TRBV6-1 and TRBJ2-5; D is possibly TRBD2 (6 bases). Deletions cut 1 base from V and 2 bases from J, with 11 bases between. The CDR3 loop spans 15 amino acids. Germline V lookup: CDR1 MNHNS, CDR2 SASEGT. The CDR3 DNA reads as TGTGCCAGCAGTGAAGTTCGGGGGTGGCAAGAGACCCAGTACTTC. Translated, it gives CASSEVRGWQETQYF.

This chain uses TRBV27 with TRBJ1-2, with D uncertain. The germline V gene has CDR1 MNHEY and CDR2 SMNVEV (reference sequence). V shed 2 bases and J shed 4 bases, with 11 bases lying between them. The CDR3 contains 14 residues. The CDR3 reads CASSLGSRGYGYTF. The DNA for the CDR3 is TGTGCCAGCAGTTTAGGATCCCGGGGCTATGGCTACACCTTC.

V and J are TRBV6-5 and TRBJ2-3; 9 nucleotides align to TRBD1. In germline, CDR1 is MNHEY, CDR2 SVGAGI. CDR3 length: 13 residues. V lost 8 bases and J lost 5; bases outside the gene matches: 5. The CDR3 region is CASGDRVRDTQYF. CDR3 coding DNA: TGTGCCAGCGGGGACAGGGTTAGAGATACGCAGTATTTT.

This clone has a single count. This chain links TRBV20-1 with TRBJ1-4; tentatively, D is TRBD1 (6 bases). In germline, CDR1 is DFQATT, CDR2 SNEGSKA (reference sequence). The CDR3 loop spans 10 amino acids. Trimming removed 5 bases from V and 16 bases from J, with 14 bases in between. The CDR3 sequence: CSAGQGPKFF. The DNA of the CDR3 is TGCAGTGCTGGGCAGGGGCCGAAGTTTTTT.

J is TRBJ2-3 and V is TRBV27; 12 bases match TRBD2. With V trimmed by 5 bases and J by 4 bases, 10 bases remained unmatched. Germline loops: CDR1 MNHEY, CDR2 SMNVEV (reference sequence). The CDR3 length is 17 residues. In DNA, the CDR3 is TGTGCCAGCAGTCCTCGACTAGCGGGGGATCGGGCAGATACGCAGTATTTT. It translates to CASSPRLAGDRADTQYF.

The chain couples TRBV5-6 to TRBJ1-6; the D is unclear. The CDR3 extends over 17 amino acids. Looked up from germline, CDR1 is SGHDT and CDR2 is YYEEEE. The V end was cut by 1 base, the J end by 7 bases, with 18 bases between. This chain's CDR3 is CASSLSFDLTRNSPLHF. CDR3 DNA: TGTGCCAGCAGCTTGAGTTTTGATCTGACGAGAAATTCACCCCTCCACTTT.

V is TRBV28 and J is TRBJ1-2; D not resolved. Germline assignment: CDR1 MDHEN and CDR2 SYDVKM. CDR3 length equals 14 residues. The V and J ends lost 3 bases and 8 bases respectively, with 16 bases between them. The CDR3 loop reads CASSLPGVSGGYTF. The CDR3 region has the DNA TGTGCCAGCAGTTTGCCCGGGGTGTCGGGAGGCTACACCTTC.

This clone came up a few times. The rearrangement uses TRBV5-8 and TRBJ1-4, with D hard to call. V was clipped by 0 bases and J by 8 bases, with 11 bases between them. There are 14 residues in the CDR3. Germline V CDR1 and CDR2: SGHTS, YDEGEE. In nucleotides, the CDR3 is TGTGCCAGCAGCTTGGCGGGGATGTGGGAAAAACTGTTTTTT. Its translation is CASSLAGMWEKLFF.

The gene calls are TRBV5-1 and TRBJ2-1; D possibly corresponds to TRBD2 (5 bases). The length of the CDR3 is 14 residues. Trimming pared 2 bases from V and 8 bases from J, leaving 14 bases between. In germline, CDR1 is SGHRS, CDR2 YFSETQ. In DNA form, the CDR3 reads TGCGCCAGCAGCTTTATCGGGGTAGCAGATGAGCAGTTCTTC. Translating it yields CASSFIGVADEQFF.

This clone was seen just once. The V and J genes are TRBV4-2 and TRBJ1-1; D not certain. This CDR3 spans 14 amino acids. The germline V gene has CDR1 LGHNA and CDR2 YNFKEQ. V lost 1 base and J 4 bases, leaving 10 bases between the germline ends. CDR3 residues: CASSQGKGTTEAFF. In DNA, the CDR3 is TGTGCCAGCAGCCAAGGTAAAGGAACCACTGAAGCTTTCTTT.

The rearrangement uses TRBV6-5 and TRBJ2-1; D is perhaps TRBD1 (5 bases). Germline V gives CDR1 MNHEY, CDR2 SVGAGI. Trimming took 3 bases from V and 6 from J, leaving 15 bases between them. There are 15 residues in the CDR3. The DNA for the CDR3 is TGTGCCAGCAGTTATCAGGGAAACCGAGGCAATGAGCAGTTCTTC. Translation gives CASSYQGNRGNEQFF.

V gene TRBV5-1 combines with J gene TRBJ2-5, with 8 nucleotides matching TRBD2. Looked up from germline, CDR1 is SGHRS and CDR2 is YFSETQ. With 0 bases clipped from V and 5 bases from J, the junction kept 6 bases outside the gene matches. The CDR3 extends over 15 amino acids. The CDR3 bases are TGCGCCAGCAGCTTGGCTGGACTAGCTCGTGAGACCCAGTACTTC. Its protein product is CASSLAGLARETQYF.

This clone was observed once. The chain employs TRBV16 and TRBJ2-7; TRBD1 might be the D (5 bases). V lost 3 bases and J 0 bases, leaving 9 bases between the germline ends. This CDR3 is built from 14 residues. Germline V gene sequence: CDR1 KGHSY, CDR2 FQNENV. CDR3: CASSQQGFSYEQYF. In DNA form, the CDR3 reads TGTGCCAGCAGCCAGCAGGGTTTCTCCTACGAGCAGTACTTC.

V usage is TRBV29-1 and J usage is TRBJ1-6; D remains ambiguous. The CDR3 loop spans 12 amino acids. V lost 7 bases and J lost 7, with 11 bases in between. Germline assignment: CDR1 SQVTM and CDR2 ANQGSEA. Here the CDR3 DNA reads TGCAGCGCTGGTCGGGGAAATTCACCCCTCCACTTT. Its translation: CSAGRGNSPLHF.

The chain combines TRBV11-2 with TRBJ1-1, with a possible D match to TRBD1 (6 bases). The CDR3 extends over 10 amino acids. Trimming left V 10 bases short and J 6 bases short, with 9 bases between. Germline CDR1 SGHAT, CDR2 FQNNGV. The DNA for the CDR3 is TGTGCCATCGGGGGCGCTGAAGCTTTCTTT. It translates to CAIGGAEAFF.

V and J are TRBV19 and TRBJ2-2, with 9 bases lining up with TRBD2. The germline gives CDR1 LNHDA, CDR2 SQIVND (reference sequence). The CDR3 contains 14 residues. V trimming: 6 bases; J trimming: 5 bases; junction bases outside the gene matches: 4. CDR3 in amino acids: CASRATSGTGELFF. CDR3 bases: TGTGCCAGTAGAGCTACTAGCGGGACCGGGGAGCTGTTTTTT.

The V gene is TRBV24-1, the J gene TRBJ1-1; no clear D. Germline loops: CDR1 KGHDR, CDR2 SFDVKD. The CDR3 length is 14 residues. Trimming shortened V by 10 bases and J by 4 bases, and 18 bases separated the two germline ends. CDR3 in amino acids: CATLFDRWGTEAFF. Written as DNA, the CDR3 is TGTGCCACGCTATTCGACCGATGGGGCACTGAAGCTTTCTTT.

This chain joins TRBV27 and TRBJ1-2; 12 bases agree with TRBD1. Germline V CDR1 and CDR2: MNHEY, SMNVEV (reference sequence). Losses at the gene ends were 8 bases for V and 8 bases for J; bases not matched to a gene: 0. The CDR3 runs to 11 residues. The CDR3 region has the DNA TGTGCCAGCGGGACAGGGGGCGGCTACACCTTC. Amino acids: CASGTGGGYTF.

The CDR3 nucleotides read TGTGCCAGCAGCTTAGGAGGCGGGGTCAGCACAGATACGCAGTATTTT. Residues: CASSLGGGVSTDTQYF. The chain joins TRBV7-3 to TRBJ2-3, with D maybe TRBD2 (6 bases). Germline assignment: CDR1 SGHTA and CDR2 FQGTGA. The V end was cut by 2 bases, the J end by 0 bases, with 12 bases between. The CDR3 loop spans 16 amino acids.

This clone is a singleton in its sample. The chain combines TRBV7-2 with TRBJ2-1; TRBD1 matches 12 bases. Looked up from germline, CDR1 is SGHTA and CDR2 is FQGNSA. The CDR3 runs 15 residues. The J segment lost 8 bases and the V segment lost 3 bases, leaving 5 bases of the junction unmatched. CDR3 amino acids: CASSFRDRGLDEQFF. In DNA form, the CDR3 reads TGTGCCAGCAGCTTCCGGGACAGGGGGCTCGATGAGCAGTTCTTC.

CDR3 nucleotide sequence: TGTGCCAGCAGCTTGCCCCTGGGGGGCGCGAACACCGGGGAGCTGTTTTTT. Its translation is CASSLPLGGANTGELFF. This chain joins TRBV5-4 and TRBJ2-2, with D perhaps matching TRBD1 or TRBD2 (6 bases each). The CDR3 covers 17 residues. Trimming cost V 1 base and J 0 bases, with 13 bases left between them. Germline assignment: CDR1 SGHNT and CDR2 YYREEE (reference sequence).

The rearrangement links TRBV7-9 to TRBJ1-2; tentative D call: TRBD1 (6 bases). The CDR3 sequence is 14 residues long. V was pared by 2 bases and J by 8 bases, with 15 bases between. Germline V gene sequence: CDR1 SEHNR, CDR2 FQNEAQ (reference sequence). The CDR3 region is CASSLMDRTGGYTF. The CDR3, as DNA: TGTGCCAGCAGCTTAATGGACAGAACAGGCGGCTACACCTTC.